Listed below are T cell receptor beta chains from one sample, sequenced in a study of cytomegalovirus exposure and HLA in healthy donors. TCRdb's copy holds only in-frame clones and misses some; the assay was immunoSEQ multiplex PCR. The table records some 100,000 clones, around 80% of them present only once. The sequenced sample was PBMCs. The receptors here all came from a female donor in good health and CMV-seropositive. Each CDR3 is given with its conserved first and last residue. The order of the fields is clone size, J gene, D gene, V gene, CDR3 DNA, CDR3 protein. The D gene is left open where the match is weak. A clone size is listed for some rows: how often the clone was seen (once, few, many), or a class if it is expanded.

>NA|TRBJ2-3|TRBD2|TRBV5-6
TGTGCCAGCAGCTTGCAAGCGGGAGGGGGAAATACGCAGTATTTT
CASSLQAGGGNTQYF
>NA|TRBJ1-2|NA|TRBV19
TGTGCCAGTAGTATGGAAAGGTTCGAGAGGGAAGGATATCCAAATGGCTACACCTTC
CASSMERFEREGYPNGYTF
>NA|TRBJ2-7|NA|TRBV5-4
TGTGCCAGCAGCTTGGATCCAGTTGCCTACGAGCAGTACTTC
CASSLDPVAYEQYF
>NA|TRBJ2-7|TRBD1|TRBV6-5
TGTGCCAGCAGTACCGGGACAGGGAGCTACGAGCAGTACTTC
CASSTGTGSYEQYF
>NA|TRBJ2-2|TRBD1|TRBV7-6
TGTGCCAGCAGCTTAGGGACAGGTAGCGGGGAGCTGTTTTTT
CASSLGTGSGELFF
>NA|TRBJ1-2|NA|TRBV11-2
TGTGCCAGCAGCTTAGTGGGGGGGGGAAATGGCTACACCTTC
CASSLVGGGNGYTF
>NA|TRBJ2-2|TRBD2|TRBV7-8
TGTGCCAGCAGCCCCCGGACTAGCGGGGGCTTCACCGGGGAGCTGTTTTTT
CASSPRTSGGFTGELFF
>NA|TRBJ2-5|TRBD2|TRBV18
TGTGCCAGCTCACCACCGTCTAGCGGGGGGGCCAAGACCCAGTACTTC
CASSPPSSGGAKTQYF
>NA|TRBJ2-4|NA|TRBV9
TGTGCCAGCAGCGTGGGGTCCGACAGCCCTACGAACATTCAGTACTTC
CASSVGSDSPTNIQYF
>NA|TRBJ1-6|TRBD1|TRBV30
TGTGCCTGGAGAGTAGACAGGGGCAGGTCACCCCTCCACTTT
CAWRVDRGRSPLHF
>once|TRBJ1-6|NA|TRBV27
TGTGCCAGCAGTTTTAGACAGGCCACCTCCTATAATTCACCCCTCCACTTT
CASSFRQATSYNSPLHF
>once|TRBJ1-2|TRBD1|TRBV19
TGTGCCAGTAGCCTATCCCAGGGCAGGAAGGGGGCGCAGGATGGCTACACCTTC
CASSLSQGRKGAQDGYTF
>NA|TRBJ2-2|NA|TRBV27
TGTGCCAGCAGTTGGACAGCAGGCACCGGGGAGCTGTTTTTT
CASSWTAGTGELFF
>NA|TRBJ2-7|TRBD2|TRBV4-1
TGCGCCAGCAGCCAAACGACTAGCGGGAGCTACGAGCAGTACTTC
CASSQTTSGSYEQYF
>NA|TRBJ2-2|NA|TRBV5-1
TGCGCCAGCAGCTTGGCCCCGGGAAACACCGGGGAGCTGTTTTTT
CASSLAPGNTGELFF
>NA|TRBJ1-4|NA|TRBV5-1
TGCGCCAGCAGCTTGACGGGGGGGACTAATGAAAAACTGTTTTTT
CASSLTGGTNEKLFF
>once|TRBJ2-1|NA|TRBV11-3
TGTGCCAGCAGCCCCCGAGGAACGTACAATGAGCAGTTCTTC
CASSPRGTYNEQFF
>NA|TRBJ2-6|NA|TRBV15
TGTGCCACCAGCAGAGAAGGGGGTTGGAGAGTCTCCGGGGCCAACGTCCTGACTTTC
CATSREGGWRVSGANVLTF